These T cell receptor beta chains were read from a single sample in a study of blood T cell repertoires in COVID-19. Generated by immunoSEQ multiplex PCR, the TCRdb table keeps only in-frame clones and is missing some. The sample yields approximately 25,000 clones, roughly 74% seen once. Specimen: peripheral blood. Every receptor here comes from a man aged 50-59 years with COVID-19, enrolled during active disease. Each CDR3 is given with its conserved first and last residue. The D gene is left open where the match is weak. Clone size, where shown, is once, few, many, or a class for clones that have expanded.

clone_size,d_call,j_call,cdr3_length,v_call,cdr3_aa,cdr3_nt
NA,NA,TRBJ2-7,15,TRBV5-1,CASSSGTSPTYEQYF,TGCGCCAGCAGCTCCGGGACATCTCCAACCTACGAGCAGTACTTC
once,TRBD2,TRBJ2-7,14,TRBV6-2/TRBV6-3,CASSRSGTSGLQYF,TGTGCCAGCAGTCGTTCCGGGACTAGCGGGTTGCAGTACTTC
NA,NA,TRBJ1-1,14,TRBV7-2,CASSQRQVRTEAFF,TGTGCCAGCAGCCAGAGACAGGTTCGCACTGAAGCTTTCTTT
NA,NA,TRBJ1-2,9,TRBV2,CASGPGYTF,TGTGCCAGCGGGCCTGGCTACACCTTC
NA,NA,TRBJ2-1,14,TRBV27,CASSRGGVSDEQFF,TGTGCCAGCAGCCGGGGTGGGGTTTCTGATGAGCAGTTCTTC
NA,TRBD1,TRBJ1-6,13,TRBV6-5,CASTRTGDAPLHF,TGTGCCAGCACCCGGACAGGGGATGCACCCCTCCACTTT
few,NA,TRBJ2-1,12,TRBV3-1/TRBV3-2,CASSQVDREQFF,TGTGCCAGCAGCCAAGTCGACAGAGAGCAGTTCTTC
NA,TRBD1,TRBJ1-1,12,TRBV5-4,CASSPRQGEAFF,TGTGCCAGCAGCCCAAGACAGGGCGAGGCTTTCTTT
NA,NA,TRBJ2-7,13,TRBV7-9,CASSPNRVSEQYF,TGTGCCAGCAGCCCGAACAGGGTCTCCGAGCAGTACTTC
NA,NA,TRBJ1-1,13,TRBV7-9,CASSLAAGTEAFF,TGTGCCAGCAGCTTAGCCGCGGGCACTGAAGCTTTCTTT
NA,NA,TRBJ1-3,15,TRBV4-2,CASSQALAEGNTIYF,TGTGCCAGCAGCCAAGCGTTGGCGGAAGGAAACACCATATATTTT
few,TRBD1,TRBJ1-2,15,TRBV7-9,CASSLQGAMREGYTF,TGTGCCAGCAGCCTACAGGGGGCCATGAGGGAGGGCTACACCTTC
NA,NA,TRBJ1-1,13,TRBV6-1,CASSEPRRVEAFF,TGTGCCAGCAGTGAACCCAGGAGGGTTGAAGCTTTCTTT
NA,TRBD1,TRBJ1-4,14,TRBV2,CASGQQGADEKLFF,TGTGCCAGCGGACAACAGGGGGCGGATGAAAAACTGTTTTTT
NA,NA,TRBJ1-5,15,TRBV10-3,CAISESPNSNQPQHF,TGTGCCATCAGTGAATCCCCCAATAGCAATCAGCCCCAGCATTTT
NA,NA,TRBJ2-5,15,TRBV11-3,CASSLGGAGQETQYF,TGTGCCAGCAGCTTAGGTGGGGCGGGACAAGAGACCCAGTACTTC
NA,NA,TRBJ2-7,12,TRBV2,CASSGSGKEQYF,TGTGCCAGCAGTGGGTCAGGGAAAGAGCAGTACTTC
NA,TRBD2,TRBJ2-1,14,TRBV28,CASKGASGGAGQFF,TGTGCCTCAAAAGGGGCTAGCGGGGGAGCAGGGCAGTTCTTC
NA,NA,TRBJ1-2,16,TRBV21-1,CASSKGRGQGGLVDTF,TGTGCCAGCAGCAAAGGGCGTGGGCAGGGCGGTTTGGTCGACACCTTC
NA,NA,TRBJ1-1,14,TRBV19,CASTLTFMNTEAFF,TGTGCCAGTACCCTGACTTTCATGAACACTGAAGCTTTCTTT
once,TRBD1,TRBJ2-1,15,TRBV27,CASSLTGQSFNEQFF,TGTGCCAGCAGTTTAACGGGACAGTCTTTCAATGAGCAGTTCTTC
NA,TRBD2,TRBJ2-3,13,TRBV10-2,CASFTSGTDTQYF,TGCGCCAGCTTTACTAGCGGCACAGATACGCAGTATTTT
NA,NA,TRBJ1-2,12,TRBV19,CASTRGGHPFAF,TGTGCCAGTACCCGAGGGGGACACCCTTTTGCCTTC
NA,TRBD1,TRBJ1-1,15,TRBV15,CATSRGTRGSAEAFF,TGTGCCACCAGCAGAGGTACCAGGGGGAGCGCTGAAGCTTTCTTT
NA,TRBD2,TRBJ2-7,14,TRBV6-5,CASSLLAGGREQYF,TGTGCCAGCAGCCTACTGGCGGGAGGGCGGGAGCAGTACTTC
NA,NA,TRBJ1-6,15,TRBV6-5,CASRGDNRENSPLHF,TGTGCCAGCAGGGGAGACAACAGGGAAAATTCACCCCTCCACTTT
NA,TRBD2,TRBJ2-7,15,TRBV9,CASSVTSGPSYEQYF,TGTGCCAGCAGCGTGACTAGCGGGCCCTCCTACGAGCAGTACTTC
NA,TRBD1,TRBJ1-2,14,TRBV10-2,CASSEAQGVYGYTF,TGCGCCAGCAGTGAGGCTCAGGGGGTCTATGGCTACACCTTC
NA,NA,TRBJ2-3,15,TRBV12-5,CASGLSLSHSGTQYF,TGTGCTAGTGGTTTGAGTCTCTCTCATTCGGGTACGCAGTATTTT
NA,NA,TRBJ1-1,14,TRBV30,CAWWPHRDATEAFF,TGTGCCTGGTGGCCCCACAGGGACGCCACTGAAGCTTTCTTT
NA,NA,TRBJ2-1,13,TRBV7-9,CASSSGLLNEQFF,TGTGCCAGCAGCTCGGGACTGCTCAATGAGCAGTTCTTC
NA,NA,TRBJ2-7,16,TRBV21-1,CASSKNNKRVNDEQYF,TGTGCCAGCAGCAAAAACAACAAGAGGGTTAATGACGAGCAGTACTTC
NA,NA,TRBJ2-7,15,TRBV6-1,CASSEAPDGGYEQYF,TGTGCCAGCAGTGAAGCGCCGGACGGGGGCTACGAGCAGTACTTC
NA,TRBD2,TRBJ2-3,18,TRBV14,CASSQDWGGLGVTDTQYF,TGTGCCAGCAGCCAAGATTGGGGGGGACTAGGGGTCACAGATACGCAGTATTTT
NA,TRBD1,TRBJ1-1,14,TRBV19,CASSKQGANTEAFF,TGTGCCAGTAGTAAACAGGGGGCCAACACTGAAGCTTTCTTT
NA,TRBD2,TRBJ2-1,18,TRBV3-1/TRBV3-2,CASSQEGSSGRPYNEQFF,TGTGCCAGCAGCCAAGAAGGCTCTAGCGGGAGGCCCTACAATGAGCAGTTCTTC
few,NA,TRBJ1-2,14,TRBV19,CASSIVGAVYGYTF,TGTGCCAGTAGTATAGTTGGGGCAGTCTATGGCTACACCTTC
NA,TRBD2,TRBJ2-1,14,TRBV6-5,CASHPDGGVSEQFF,TGTGCCAGCCACCCTGACGGGGGGGTCTCTGAGCAGTTCTTC
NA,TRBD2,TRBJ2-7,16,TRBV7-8,CASSLAPGLAGKEQYF,TGTGCCAGCAGCTTAGCCCCGGGACTAGCGGGTAAAGAGCAGTACTTC
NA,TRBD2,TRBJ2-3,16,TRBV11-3,CASSLGQRERADTQYF,TGTGCCAGCAGCTTAGGTCAGCGGGAGAGGGCAGATACGCAGTATTTT
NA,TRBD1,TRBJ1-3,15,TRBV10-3,CATQTGVNSGNTIYF,TGTGCCACCCAAACAGGGGTCAACTCTGGAAACACCATATATTTT
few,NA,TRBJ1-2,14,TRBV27,CASSLFQGSYGYTF,TGTGCCAGCAGTTTATTCCAGGGTAGCTATGGCTACACCTTC
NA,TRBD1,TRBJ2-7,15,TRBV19,CASSIVGTGGYEQYF,TGTGCCAGTAGTATAGTAGGGACAGGCGGCTACGAGCAGTACTTC
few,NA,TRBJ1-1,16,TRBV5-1,CASSVGQGYMNTEAFF,TGCGCCAGCAGCGTAGGGCAGGGGTACATGAACACTGAAGCTTTCTTT
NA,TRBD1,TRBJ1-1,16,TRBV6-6,CASNSIQGLVNTEAFF,TGTGCCAGCAATTCAATACAGGGGCTCGTGAACACTGAAGCTTTCTTT
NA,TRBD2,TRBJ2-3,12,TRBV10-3,CAISELADTQYF,TGTGCCATCAGTGAACTAGCGGATACGCAGTATTTT
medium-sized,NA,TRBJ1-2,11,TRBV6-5,CASSPGGGYTF,TGTGCCAGCAGTCCCGGAGGGGGCTACACCTTC
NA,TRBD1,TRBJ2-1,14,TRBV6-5,CASKSTGGVREQFF,TGTGCCAGCAAATCGACAGGGGGAGTTCGGGAGCAGTTCTTC